The next 20 T cell receptor beta chains were all read from a single sample in a study of shared clonotypes between healthy human individuals. Profiling relied on immunoSEQ multiplex PCR, and the TCRdb table lists in-frame clones only, not all of them. The sample carries more than 900,000 clones, 70% to 80% recorded once. What was sequenced was memory CD4+ T cells from PBMCs. Subset indicated: CD45RA-negative fraction. All receptors derive from a man in his late teens or twenties in good health. Some clones in this sample may be carry-over from other donors' samples.

The V and J genes are TRBV18 and TRBJ2-7; no clear D. The V end was cut by 5 bases, the J end by 0 bases, with 8 bases between. Per germline, CDR1 KGHSH and CDR2 LQKENI. The CDR3 runs to 13 residues. In DNA, the CDR3 is TGTGCCAGCTCAGACGTCAGCTCCTACGAGCAGTACTTC. Its translation is CASSDVSSYEQYF. The whole variable domain, remainder taken from reference TRBV18 and TRBJ2-7, is NAGVMQNPRHLVRRRGQEARLRCSPMKGHSHVYWYRQLPEEGLKFMVYLQKENIIDESGMPKERFSAEFPKEGPSILRIQQVVRGDSAAYFCASSDVSSYEQYFGPGTRLTVT.

There are many counts of this clone. The same CDR3 also results from other DNA sequences found in this sample. The rearrangement uses TRBV6-5 and TRBJ2-5, with 16 positions matching TRBD2. V was clipped by 6 bases and J by 2 bases; unmatched bases: 0. The germline CDR1 and CDR2 sequences are MNHEY and SVGAGI. This CDR3 comprises 15 residues. The CDR3 here is CASRGLAGGQETQYF. CDR3 DNA sequence: TGTGCCAGCAGGGGACTAGCGGGAGGGCAAGAGACCCAGTACTTC.

The gene calls are TRBV30 and TRBJ2-3; TRBD2 agrees at 16 bases. Per the germline V gene, CDR1 is GTSNPN and CDR2 is SVGIG (reference sequence). The V segment lost 3 bases and the J segment 4 bases; nucleotides outside the gene matches: 10. There are 18 residues in the CDR3. CDR3 bases: TGTGCCTGGAGGGAGTTGGGACTAGCGGGAGGGCCCCCAGATACGCAGTATTTT. This encodes CAWRELGLAGGPPDTQYF.

The gene calls are TRBV10-3 and TRBJ1-1; D is undetermined. This CDR3 has 14 residues. Germline CDR1 and CDR2: ENHRY and SYGVKD. Trimming stripped 2 bases from V and 2 bases from J, with 9 bases between. The DNA of the CDR3 is TGTGCCATCAGTGAGCTTTCGTCTAACACTGAAGCTTTCTTT. Translating gives CAISELSSNTEAFF.

The chain joins TRBV10-3 to TRBJ1-5; no reliable D call. The V and J ends lost 7 bases and 0 bases respectively, with 13 bases between them. Germline assignment: CDR1 ENHRY and CDR2 SYGVKD. The CDR3 loop spans 15 amino acids. In DNA form, the CDR3 reads TGTGCCATCAAAAGTTCCATCCTTAGCAATCAGCCCCAGCATTTT. Translation gives CAIKSSILSNQPQHF.

The V gene is TRBV28, the J gene TRBJ1-5; no clear D. Trimming cost V 7 bases and J 8 bases, with 12 bases left between them. The CDR3 has 12 amino acids. In germline, CDR1 is MDHEN, CDR2 SYDVKM. In nucleotides, the CDR3 is TGTGCCAGCAATTCAATCCCAAAGCCCCAGCATTTT. Its translation is CASNSIPKPQHF. The full variable domain, completed using reference TRBV28 and TRBJ1-5, is DVKVTQSSRYLVKRTGEKVFLECVQDMDHENMFWYRQDPGLGLRLIYFSYDVKMKEKGDIPEGYSVSREKKERFSLILESASTNQTSMYLCASNSIPKPQHFGDGTRLSIL.

The chain is built from TRBV13 and TRBJ2-7, with 8 bases matching TRBD1. Germline CDR1 reads PRHDT; CDR2 reads FYEKMQ (reference sequence). CDR3 size: 14 residues. After removal of 7 bases from V and 5 bases from J, the junction contained 10 bases not matched to a gene. DNA of the CDR3: TGTGCCAGCATACAATTGGACAGGGCGAACGAGCAGTACTTC. This translates into CASIQLDRANEQYF.

The rearrangement links TRBV6-1 to TRBJ1-2; tentative D call: TRBD1 (6 bases). CDR3 length: 14 amino acids. The germline V and J ends were trimmed by 6 bases and 4 bases, with 15 bases remaining between them. Germline loops: CDR1 MNHNS, CDR2 SASEGT. CDR3 residues: CASRAGGQIYGYTF. In DNA, the CDR3 is TGTGCCAGCAGGGCCGGGGGGCAGATCTATGGCTACACCTTC.

This chain joins TRBV7-9 and TRBJ1-1, with D maybe TRBD1 (5 bases). The CDR3 totals 14 residues. Trimming left V 2 bases short and J 3 bases short, with 10 bases between. Germline V gene sequence: CDR1 SEHNR, CDR2 FQNEAQ (reference sequence). For the CDR3, the DNA is TGTGCCAGCAGCTTACAGGGCACTCACACTGAAGCTTTCTTT. Protein sequence: CASSLQGTHTEAFF.

The J gene is TRBJ2-7, the V gene TRBV19; 7 positions agree with TRBD2. CDR1 is LNHDA and CDR2 is SQIVND in the germline V gene (reference sequence). This CDR3 region has 14 residues. The trim removed 6 bases at V and 4 bases at J, leaving 9 bases unmatched. CDR3 in DNA: TGTGCCAGTAGCAATGGCGGGAGAGAATACGAGCAGTACTTC. Residues: CASSNGGREYEQYF.

As for this clone: This sample includes further DNA sequences coding for the same CDR3. The DNA for the CDR3 is TGTGCCTGGAGTGTAGGCGTGGATACGCAGTATTTT. Translating gives CAWSVGVDTQYF. V is TRBV30 and J is TRBJ2-3; D gene uncertain. Germline V gene data show CDR1 as GTSNPN and CDR2 as SVGIG (reference sequence). Deletions cut 0 bases from V and 6 bases from J, with 7 bases between. This CDR3 contains 12 residues.

Points on this clone: This clone may be a read error of a much larger clone one base away. This CDR3 fails to terminate in the conserved phenylalanine or tryptophan, so it likely reflects a read error. The chain joins TRBV30 to TRBJ1-2, with TRBD1 matching 8 bases. The CDR3 length is 16 residues. Germline lookup yields CDR1 GTSNPN and CDR2 SVGIG (reference sequence). After removal of 1 base from V and 0 bases from J, the junction contained 7 bases not matched to a gene. The CDR3 sequence: CAWSEGTGLANYGYTL. The CDR3 DNA reads TGTGCCTGGAGTGAGGGGACAGGACTAGCTAACTATGGCTACACCCTC.

As concerns this clone: A clone one base away is much larger, so this may be a read error. Other nucleotide sequences in the sample specify the same CDR3. This chain links TRBV28 with TRBJ1-2; possibly TRBD1 for D (5 bases). This CDR3 has 13 residues. The germline V gene has CDR1 MDHEN and CDR2 SYDVKM. V lost 1 base to trimming and J lost 6 bases, with 9 bases between them. CDR3 sequence: CASSLFSGDGYTF. Written as DNA, the CDR3 is TGTGCCAGCAGTTTATTCTCGGGGGATGGCTACACCTTC.

V is TRBV18 and J is TRBJ2-7; 8 bases map to TRBD1. This CDR3 has 15 amino acids. The germline V gene has CDR1 KGHSH and CDR2 LQKENI. Trimming at V came to 1 base and at J to 4 bases, leaving 6 bases not matched to a gene. The DNA for the CDR3 is TGTGCCAGCTCACCACAGGGACAGGAGTCTTACGAGCAGTACTTC. This gives the protein CASSPQGQESYEQYF.

The chain carries TRBV19 and TRBJ2-3, with D maybe TRBD1 (6 bases). The germline gives CDR1 LNHDA, CDR2 SQIVND (reference sequence). The CDR3 spans 15 residues. Trimming shortened V by 7 bases and J by 2 bases, and 16 bases separated the two germline ends. The CDR3 nucleotides are TGTGCCAGTAAGCAGGGGCCCCAGGCCACAGATACGCAGTATTTT. Translated: CASKQGPQATDTQYF.

The chain carries TRBV28 and TRBJ2-7; 8 bases are a match to TRBD1. Germline CDR1 and CDR2: MDHEN and SYDVKM. This CDR3 spans 16 amino acids. Trimming removed 2 bases from V and 1 base from J; junction bases left unmatched: 7. This chain's CDR3 is CASSLPRTGGSYEQYF. In DNA, the CDR3 is TGTGCCAGCAGTTTACCCCGAACAGGGGGTTCCTACGAGCAGTACTTC.

This clone showed up many times. The chain combines TRBV5-8 with TRBJ1-2; no clear D. Trimming pared 6 bases from V and 8 bases from J, leaving 14 bases between. This CDR3 is 12 amino acids long. Per germline, CDR1 SGHTS and CDR2 YDEGEE. The CDR3 protein is CASTWARKGYTF. CDR3 DNA: TGTGCCAGCACCTGGGCCAGGAAGGGCTACACCTTC.

The CDR3 loop reads CASSQVGGLAVQETQYF. CDR3 DNA sequence: TGCGCCAGCAGCCAAGTGGGCGGGCTAGCGGTACAAGAGACCCAGTACTTC. This chain connects TRBV4-1 to TRBJ2-5; TRBD2 aligns across 7 bases. The CDR3 extends over 17 amino acids. The V gene's germline CDR1 is MGHRA and CDR2 YSYEKL. The V segment lost 1 base and the J segment 2 bases; nucleotides outside the gene matches: 10.

The rearrangement joins TRBV7-9 to TRBJ1-4; D is perhaps TRBD1 (5 bases). V was shortened by 7 bases and J by 3 bases, with 15 bases between the two germline ends. In germline, CDR1 is SEHNR, CDR2 FQNEAQ (reference sequence). The CDR3 totals 15 residues. CDR3 coding DNA: TGTGCCAGCACCAACCAGGGAGGGGCTAATGAAAAACTGTTTTTT. This encodes CASTNQGGANEKLFF.

This clone has more than one count but fewer than ten. CDR3 amino acids: CASSQADRAHGYTF. The CDR3 nucleotides are TGCGCCAGCAGCCAAGCGGACAGGGCGCATGGCTACACCTTC. The genes are TRBV4-3 and TRBJ1-2, with 8 bases fitting TRBD1. The CDR3 is 14 amino acids. Germline V gene sequence: CDR1 LGHNA, CDR2 YSLEER. The V segment lost 1 base and the J segment 6 bases; nucleotides outside the gene matches: 4.